The rows below give T cell receptor beta chains drawn from one sample of a study of blood T cell repertoires in COVID-19. Here immunoSEQ multiplex PCR was the method, and the copy in TCRdb shows in-frame clones only, minus some. This table has approximately 150,000 clones, roughly 85% appearing once. The material sequenced was PBMCs or T cells enriched from blood (not recorded which). These receptors were obtained from a man in his sixties who had recovered from COVID-19. Each CDR3 is given with its conserved first and last residue. A D gene is named only where the DNA matches it firmly. Clone size, where shown, is once, few, many, or a class for clones that have expanded.

TRBD2	TRBV7-9	14	TRBJ2-1	.	TGTGCCAGCAGCTTACCGGGACTAGCCAATGAGCAGTTCTTC	CASSLPGLANEQFF
TRBD2	TRBV28	15	TRBJ2-7	once	TGTGCCAGCAGTTTGAGGACTAGCGGGAGTTTCGAGCAGTACTTC	CASSLRTSGSFEQYF
.	TRBV14	15	TRBJ2-1	few	TGTGCCAGCAGCCAAGAAGGTCGGGGAGGTTTGTCCCAGTTCTTC	CASSQEGRGGLSQFF
TRBD1	TRBV5-4	14	TRBJ2-1	.	TGTGCCAGCAGCTTGGTGGTACAGGGGAATGAGCAGTTCTTC	CASSLVVQGNEQFF
TRBD1	TRBV6-1	16	TRBJ1-1	.	TGTGCCAGCAGTGTAAAAAGACAGGGGACAAACACTGAAGCTTTCTTT	CASSVKRQGTNTEAFF
.	TRBV20-1	14	TRBJ1-5	.	TGCAGTGCTAGTATGCGGGTCGGCAATCAGCCCCAGCATTTT	CSASMRVGNQPQHF
.	TRBV7-2	13	TRBJ2-1	.	TGTGCCAGCAGCTTAGGCAGCGACAATGAGCAGTTCTTC	CASSLGSDNEQFF
TRBD1	TRBV3-1/TRBV3-2	14	TRBJ1-1	.	TGTGCCAGCAGCCAAGGACAGGGAACCACTGAAGCTTTCTTT	CASSQGQGTTEAFF
.	TRBV27	14	TRBJ1-5	.	TGTGCCAGCAGTTTATCGTTACAGGGTCAGCCCCAGCATTTT	CASSLSLQGQPQHF
TRBD1	TRBV11-3	16	TRBJ2-7	.	TGTGCCAGCAGCTTGTCCACAGGGACAGGGTCCTACGAGCAGTACTTC	CASSLSTGTGSYEQYF
TRBD1	TRBV7-8	14	TRBJ1-3	.	TGTGCCAGCAGCTACAGGGGATCTGGAAACACCATATATTTT	CASSYRGSGNTIYF
TRBD1	TRBV29-1	18	TRBJ1-5	.	TGCAGCGTTGAAGAAAGGGGCACAGGGGGGACGGGCAATCAGCCCCAGCATTTT	CSVEERGTGGTGNQPQHF
TRBD2	TRBV7-3	19	TRBJ2-1	.	TGTGCCAGCAGGTTACCGGGACTAGCGGGAGGGATTTCCTACAATGAGCAGTTCTTC	CASRLPGLAGGISYNEQFF
.	TRBV9	14	TRBJ1-5	.	TGTGCCAGCAGCCGTCAGGGCTTTGACTGGCCCCAGCATTTT	CASSRQGFDWPQHF
TRBD1	TRBV30	14	TRBJ1-4	.	TGTGCCTGGAGGACAGGGGCGGTGTATGAAAAACTGTTTTTT	CAWRTGAVYEKLFF
.	TRBV9	15	TRBJ2-1	.	TGTGCCAGCAGCGTAGGCCAGGGGGGTTACAATGAGCAGTTCTTC	CASSVGQGGYNEQFF
.	TRBV28	15	TRBJ2-1	.	TGTGCCAGCTCCTCAGAGGGCCTAAACTACAATGAGCAGTTCTTC	CASSSEGLNYNEQFF
.	TRBV6-5	13	TRBJ1-2	.	TGTGCCAGCAGTTACGCCCAGAACTATGGCTACACCTTC	CASSYAQNYGYTF
.	TRBV5-1	11	TRBJ2-7	.	TGCGCCAGCAGTAACTACTACGAGCAGTACTTC	CASSNYYEQYF
.	TRBV28	11	TRBJ2-2	many	TGTGCCAGCAGTTATAGCGGGGAGCTGTTTTTT	CASSYSGELFF
.	TRBV7-3	15	TRBJ2-3	.	TGTGCCAGCAGCCCGAGTCCTCGGAGCACAGATACGCAGTATTTT	CASSPSPRSTDTQYF
.	TRBV28	14	TRBJ2-2	.	TGTGCCAGCAGTAACCGGGACTCCCCCGGGGAGCTGTTTTTT	CASSNRDSPGELFF
TRBD1	TRBV14	18	TRBJ2-7	.	TGTGCCAGCAGCCGAGTTCTCGGGGACAGGGGGCCTACCTACGAGCAGTACTTC	CASSRVLGDRGPTYEQYF
TRBD1	TRBV7-3	15	TRBJ2-5	.	TGTGCCAGCAGCCGGGACAGGGGTGCCTGGGAGACCCAGTACTTC	CASSRDRGAWETQYF
.	TRBV5-1	15	TRBJ1-5	.	TGCGCCAGCAGCTTGGATGGGGGGAGGGATCAGCCCCAGCATTTT	CASSLDGGRDQPQHF
TRBD1	TRBV6-5	14	TRBJ1-2	.	TGTGCCAGCAGTTACATGGACAGGGACTATGGCTACACCTTC	CASSYMDRDYGYTF
.	TRBV5-1	18	TRBJ2-6	few	TGCGCCAGCAGCTTAGTGTCCCGAATGAGCTCTGGGGCCAACGTCCTGACTTTC	CASSLVSRMSSGANVLTF
TRBD2	TRBV6-4	13	TRBJ2-1	few	TGTGCCAGCAGTGACTCGACAGCGGGGAGTTGGATCTTC	CASSDSTAGSWIF
.	TRBV19	14	TRBJ1-5	once	TGTGCCAGCGTTGATGGGGGCGGGTATCAGCCCCAGCATTTT	CASVDGGGYQPQHF
.	TRBV3-1/TRBV3-2	13	TRBJ1-5	.	TGTGCCAGCAGCCAAGATTCCTATCGGCCCCAGCATTTT	CASSQDSYRPQHF
.	TRBV20-1	11	TRBJ1-6	.	TGCAGTGCGAGGCAGAATTCACCCCTCCACTTT	CSARQNSPLHF
TRBD1	TRBV28	15	TRBJ2-3	few	TGTGCCAGCAGTGGCCGCAGGGGGCGGGAAGATACGCAGTATTTT	CASSGRRGREDTQYF
TRBD1	TRBV19	15	TRBJ1-5	.	TGTGCCAGTAGTACCCAACAGGGGATGGTTGAGCCCCAGCATTTT	CASSTQQGMVEPQHF
.	TRBV5-4	14	TRBJ1-3	once	TGTGCCAGCCGTGAGCCCGGCTCTGGAAACACCATATATTTT	CASREPGSGNTIYF
TRBD1	TRBV19	16	TRBJ2-5	.	TGTGCCAGTAGTATCTTGACAGGGGGCGGTCAAGAGACCCAGTACTTC	CASSILTGGGQETQYF
TRBD1	TRBV6-5	14	TRBJ2-7	.	TGTGCCAGCAGACCACCGGGACAGGGCTCTAAGCAGTACTTC	CASRPPGQGSKQYF
.	TRBV11-3	14	TRBJ2-2	.	TGTGCCAGCAGCTTGACAGGGAACACCGGGGAGCTGTTTTTT	CASSLTGNTGELFF
TRBD1	TRBV4-1	14	TRBJ2-1	.	TGCGCCAGCAGCCAGCTCGGGACAGTCAATGAGCAGTTCTTC	CASSQLGTVNEQFF
TRBD1	TRBV10-3	16	TRBJ1-1	.	TGTGCCATCAGTGAACCGGGACAGGGACTAAACACTGAAGCTTTCTTT	CAISEPGQGLNTEAFF
TRBD1	TRBV5-4	17	TRBJ1-2	.	TGTGCCAGCAGCCCACCCCCAGGGACAGGGGTCAACTATGGCTACACCTTC	CASSPPPGTGVNYGYTF
.	TRBV19	14	TRBJ2-7	once	TGTGCCAGTAGTATAACAGGGAGCTCCTACGAGCAGTACTTC	CASSITGSSYEQYF
TRBD2	TRBV28	20	TRBJ2-1	.	TGTGCCAGCAGCCGTCAAGGAACTAGCGGACTTTTTAGCTCCTACAATGAGCAGTTCTTC	CASSRQGTSGLFSSYNEQFF
TRBD1	TRBV29-1	15	TRBJ2-1	.	TGCAGCGCTGAGAAGACAGGGAGAAAATGGAATGAGCAGTTCTTC	CSAEKTGRKWNEQFF
.	TRBV19	17	TRBJ2-3	.	TGTGCCAGTAGACCCATCGTTTCGGGAGCTAGCACAGATACGCAGTATTTT	CASRPIVSGASTDTQYF
TRBD1	TRBV7-9	15	TRBJ2-7	.	TGTGCCAGCAGAACGGCCGGGACAGGGAGAGACGAGCAGTACTTC	CASRTAGTGRDEQYF
TRBD2	TRBV5-5	16	TRBJ2-5	.	TGTGCCAGCAGCTTGGGGCTAGCGGGAGTGGGAGAGACCCAGTACTTC	CASSLGLAGVGETQYF
TRBD2	TRBV9	13	TRBJ2-5	.	TGTGCCAGCAGCGTCGGACTAGCCGAGACCCAGTACTTC	CASSVGLAETQYF
TRBD2	TRBV10-3	15	TRBJ2-7	once	TGTGCCATCAGTGAGTCTAAAAGCGGGAGGTACGAGCAGTACTTC	CAISESKSGRYEQYF
.	TRBV7-8	14	TRBJ2-2	.	TGTGCCAGCAGCTTAAGGGGTGGGACCGGGGAGCTGTTTTTT	CASSLRGGTGELFF
.	TRBV19	15	TRBJ2-7	.	TGTGCCAGCCGACGAACAGCTTTAAGCTCCTACGAGCAGTACTTC	CASRRTALSSYEQYF